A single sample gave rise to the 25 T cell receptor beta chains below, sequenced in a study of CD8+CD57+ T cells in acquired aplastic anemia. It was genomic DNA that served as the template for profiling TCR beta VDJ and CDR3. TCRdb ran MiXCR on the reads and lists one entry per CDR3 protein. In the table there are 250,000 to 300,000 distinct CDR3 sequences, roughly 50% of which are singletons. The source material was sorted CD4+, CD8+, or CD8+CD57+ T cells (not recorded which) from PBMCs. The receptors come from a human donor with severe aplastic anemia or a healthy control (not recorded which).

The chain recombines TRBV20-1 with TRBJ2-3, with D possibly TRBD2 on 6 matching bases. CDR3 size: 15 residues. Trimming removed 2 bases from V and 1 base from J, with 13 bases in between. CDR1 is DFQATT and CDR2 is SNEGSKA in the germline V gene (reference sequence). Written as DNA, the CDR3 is TGCAGTGCTAGATTTACGGGACTCCGCACAGATACGCAGTATTTT. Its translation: CSARFTGLRTDTQYF.

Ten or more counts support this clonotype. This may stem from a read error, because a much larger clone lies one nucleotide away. CDR3 bases: TGTGCTTGCAGCCGATACGCCGCGAACACCGGGGAGCTGTTTTTT. It specifies CACSRYAANTGELFF. This chain connects TRBV7-7 to TRBJ2-2; D is undetermined. Looked up from germline, CDR1 is SSHAT and CDR2 is FNYEAQ (reference sequence). The CDR3 length is 15 residues.

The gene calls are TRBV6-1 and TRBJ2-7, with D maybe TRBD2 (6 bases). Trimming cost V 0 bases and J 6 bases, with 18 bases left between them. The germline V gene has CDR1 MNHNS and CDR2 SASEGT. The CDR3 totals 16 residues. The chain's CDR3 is CASSEAKLEGWGEQYF. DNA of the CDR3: TGTGCCAGCAGTGAAGCTAAGTTGGAGGGTTGGGGCGAGCAGTACTTC.

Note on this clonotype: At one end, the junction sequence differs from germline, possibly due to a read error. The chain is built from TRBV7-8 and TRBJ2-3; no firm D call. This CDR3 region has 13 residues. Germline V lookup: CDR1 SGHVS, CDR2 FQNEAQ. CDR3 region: CASSFVCTDTQYF. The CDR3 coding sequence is TGTGCCAGCAGCTTTGTCTGCACAGATACGCAGTACTTT.

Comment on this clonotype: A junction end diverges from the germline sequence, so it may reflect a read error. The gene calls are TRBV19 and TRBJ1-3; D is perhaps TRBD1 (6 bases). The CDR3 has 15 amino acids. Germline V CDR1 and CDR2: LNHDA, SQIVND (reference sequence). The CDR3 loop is CASTQQGIAGSTIYF. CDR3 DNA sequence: TGTGCCAGTACCCAGCAGGGGATCGCTGGAAGCACCATATATTTT.

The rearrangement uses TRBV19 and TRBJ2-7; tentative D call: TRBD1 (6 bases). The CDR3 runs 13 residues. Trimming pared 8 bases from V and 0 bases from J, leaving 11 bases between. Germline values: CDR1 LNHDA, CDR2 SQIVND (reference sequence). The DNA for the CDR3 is TGTGCCAGTGCCAGGACAGACTCCTACGAGCAGTACTTC. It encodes CASARTDSYEQYF.

CDR3 bases: TGTGCCAGTAGGGCGGGGAGCACTGAAGCTTTCTTT. Translation gives CASRAGSTEAFF. The chain uses TRBV19 and TRBJ1-1; D is unresolved. V lost 6 bases and J 4 bases, leaving 9 bases between the germline ends. The CDR3 is 12 residues long. The germline V gene encodes CDR1 LNHDA and CDR2 SQIVND (reference sequence). Full variable domain (rest looked up from reference TRBV19 and TRBJ1-1): DGGITQSPKYLFRKEGQNVTLSCEQNLNHDAMYWYRQDPGQGLRLIYYSQIVNDFQKGDIAEGYSVSREKKESFPLTVTSAQKNPTAFYLCASRAGSTEAFFGQGTRLTVV.

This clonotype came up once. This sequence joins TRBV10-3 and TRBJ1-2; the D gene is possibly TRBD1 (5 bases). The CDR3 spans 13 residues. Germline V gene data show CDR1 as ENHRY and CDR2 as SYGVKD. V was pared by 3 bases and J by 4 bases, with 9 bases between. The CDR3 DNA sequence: TGTGCCATCAGTGACAGGGTCCTCTATGGCTACACCTTC. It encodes CAISDRVLYGYTF.

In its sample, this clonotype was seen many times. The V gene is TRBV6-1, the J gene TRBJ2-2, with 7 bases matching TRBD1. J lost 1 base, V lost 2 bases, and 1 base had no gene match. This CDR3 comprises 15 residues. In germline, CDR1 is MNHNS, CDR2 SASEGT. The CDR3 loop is CASSEQGVNTGELFF. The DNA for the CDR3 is TGTGCCAGCAGTGAACAGGGGGTGAACACCGGGGAGCTGTTTTTT.

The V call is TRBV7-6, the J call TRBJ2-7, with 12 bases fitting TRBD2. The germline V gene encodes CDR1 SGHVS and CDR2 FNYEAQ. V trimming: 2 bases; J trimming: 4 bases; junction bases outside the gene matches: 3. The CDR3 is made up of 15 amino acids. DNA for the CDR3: TGTGCCAGCAGCTTAACAACTAGCGGGAGGTACGAGCAGTACTTC. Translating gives CASSLTTSGRYEQYF.

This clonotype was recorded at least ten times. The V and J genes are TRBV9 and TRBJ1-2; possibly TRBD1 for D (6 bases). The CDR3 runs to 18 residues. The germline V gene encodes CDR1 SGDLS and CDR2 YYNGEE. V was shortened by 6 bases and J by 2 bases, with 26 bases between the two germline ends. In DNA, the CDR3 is TGTGCCAGCACCGCCCGCCTAGGAGGGGGGGGCGCGAACTATGGCTACACCTTC. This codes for CASTARLGGGGANYGYTF.

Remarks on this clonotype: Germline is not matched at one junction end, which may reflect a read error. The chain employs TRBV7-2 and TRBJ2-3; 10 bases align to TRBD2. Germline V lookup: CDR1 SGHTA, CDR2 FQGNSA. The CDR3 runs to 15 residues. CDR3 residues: CASSPWTSGTDTQCF. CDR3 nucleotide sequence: TGTGCCAGCAGCCCTTGGACTAGCGGCACAGATACGCAGTGTTTT.

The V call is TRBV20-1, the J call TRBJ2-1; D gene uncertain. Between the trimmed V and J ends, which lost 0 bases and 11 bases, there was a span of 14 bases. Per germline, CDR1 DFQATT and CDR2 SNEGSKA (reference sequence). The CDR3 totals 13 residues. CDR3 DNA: TGCAGTGCTAGAGATCGCATGAGCGCTCAGCAGTTCTTC. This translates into CSARDRMSAQQFF.

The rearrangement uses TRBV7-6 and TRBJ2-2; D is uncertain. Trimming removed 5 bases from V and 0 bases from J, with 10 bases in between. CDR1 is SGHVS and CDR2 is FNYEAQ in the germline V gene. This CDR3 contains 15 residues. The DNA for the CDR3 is TGTGCCAGCAGCCTTGAGGCCTCGAACACCGGGGAGCTGTTTTTT. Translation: CASSLEASNTGELFF.

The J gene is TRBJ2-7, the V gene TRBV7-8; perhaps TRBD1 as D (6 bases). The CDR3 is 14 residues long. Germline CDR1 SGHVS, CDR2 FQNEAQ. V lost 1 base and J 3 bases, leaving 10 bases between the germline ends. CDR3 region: CASSLGTVNYEQYF. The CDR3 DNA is TGTGCCAGCAGCTTAGGGACAGTAAACTACGAGCAGTACTTC.

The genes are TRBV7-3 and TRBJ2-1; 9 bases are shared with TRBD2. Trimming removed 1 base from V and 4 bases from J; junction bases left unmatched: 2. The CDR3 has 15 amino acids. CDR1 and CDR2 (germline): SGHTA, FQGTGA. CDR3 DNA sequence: TGTGCCAGCAGCTTAATAGCGGGGGTTTACAATGAGCAGTTCTTC. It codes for CASSLIAGVYNEQFF.

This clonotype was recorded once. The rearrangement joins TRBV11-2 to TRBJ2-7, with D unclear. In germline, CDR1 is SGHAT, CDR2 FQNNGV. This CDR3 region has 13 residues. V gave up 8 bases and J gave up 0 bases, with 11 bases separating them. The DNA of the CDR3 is TGTGCCAGCGGCCAGCTCCGCTCCTACGAGCAGTACTTC. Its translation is CASGQLRSYEQYF.

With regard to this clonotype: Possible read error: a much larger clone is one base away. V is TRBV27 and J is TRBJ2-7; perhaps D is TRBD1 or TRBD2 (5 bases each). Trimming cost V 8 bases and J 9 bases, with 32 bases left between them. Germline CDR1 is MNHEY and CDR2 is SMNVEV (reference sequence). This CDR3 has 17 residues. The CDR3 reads CASGLWFRDRESRVQYF. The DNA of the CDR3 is TGTGCCAGCGGTCTATGGTTTAGGGACCGCGAGTCGAGGGTGCAGTACTTC.

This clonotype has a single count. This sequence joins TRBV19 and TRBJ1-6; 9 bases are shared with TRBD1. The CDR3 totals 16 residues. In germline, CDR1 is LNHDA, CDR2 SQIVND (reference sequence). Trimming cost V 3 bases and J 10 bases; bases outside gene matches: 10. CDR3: CASSMLGQGGRSPLHF. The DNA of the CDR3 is TGTGCCAGTAGTATGTTGGGACAGGGAGGTCGATCACCCCTCCACTTT.

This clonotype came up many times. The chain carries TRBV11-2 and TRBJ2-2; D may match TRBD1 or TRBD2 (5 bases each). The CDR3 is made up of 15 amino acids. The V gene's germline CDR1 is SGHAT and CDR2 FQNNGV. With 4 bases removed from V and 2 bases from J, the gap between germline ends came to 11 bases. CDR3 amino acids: CASSSGTDNTGELFF. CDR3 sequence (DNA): TGTGCCAGCAGCTCCGGGACCGATAACACCGGGGAGCTGTTTTTT.

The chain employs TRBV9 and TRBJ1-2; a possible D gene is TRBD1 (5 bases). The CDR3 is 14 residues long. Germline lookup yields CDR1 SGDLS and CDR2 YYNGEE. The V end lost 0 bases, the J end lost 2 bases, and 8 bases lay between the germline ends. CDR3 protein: CASSVGGENYGYTF. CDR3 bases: TGTGCCAGCAGCGTAGGGGGGGAAAACTATGGCTACACCTTC.

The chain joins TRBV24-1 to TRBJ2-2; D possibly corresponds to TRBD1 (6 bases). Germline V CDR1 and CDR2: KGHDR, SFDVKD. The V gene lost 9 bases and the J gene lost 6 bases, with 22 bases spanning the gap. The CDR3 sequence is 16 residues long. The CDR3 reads CATGGGEPWASGELFF. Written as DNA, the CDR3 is TGTGCCACCGGGGGCGGTGAACCCTGGGCATCCGGGGAGCTGTTTTTT.

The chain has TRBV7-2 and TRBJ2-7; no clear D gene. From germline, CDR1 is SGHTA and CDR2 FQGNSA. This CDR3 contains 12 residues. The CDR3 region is CASGFVVHEQYF. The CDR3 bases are TGTGCTAGTGGTTTTGTGGTCCACGAGCAGTACTTC.

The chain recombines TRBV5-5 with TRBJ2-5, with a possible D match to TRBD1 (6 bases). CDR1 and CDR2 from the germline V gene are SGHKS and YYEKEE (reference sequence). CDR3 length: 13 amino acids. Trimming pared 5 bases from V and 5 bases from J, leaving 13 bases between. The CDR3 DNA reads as TGTGCCAGCAGTTTCGGACAGAGGGAGACCCAGTACTTC. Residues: CASSFGQRETQYF.

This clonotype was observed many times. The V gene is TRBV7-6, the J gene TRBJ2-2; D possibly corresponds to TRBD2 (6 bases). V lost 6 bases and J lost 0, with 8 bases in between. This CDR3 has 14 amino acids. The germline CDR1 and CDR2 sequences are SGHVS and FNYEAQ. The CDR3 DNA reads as TGTGCCAGCAGAGGACTACCGAACACCGGGGAGCTGTTTTTT. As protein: CASRGLPNTGELFF.